Detailed here is one T cell receptor beta chain. The record originates from a study of blood T cell repertoires in COVID-19. About the research overall: Sites across the United States, Italy and Spain contributed samples from acute and convalescent COVID-19. In each case, the material was cDNA or gDNA derived from T cells, B-cell-depleted T cells, or PBMCs.

Authors' processing steps: It was from reference gene primer amplification that nucleated cell counts were estimated. The protocol was immunoSEQ multiplex PCR, while the TCRdb copy is restricted to in-frame clones and leaves out a portion. The V and J calls and the clone size are those of that table, but D and trimming were determined from the DNA. This table has roughly 160,000 clones, 88% appearing once. V shed 2 bases and J shed 8 bases, with 24 bases lying between them. There are 16 residues in the CDR3. Germline values: CDR1 GTSNPN, CDR2 SVGIG (reference sequence). V and J are TRBV30 and TRBJ1-2; D is perhaps TRBD1 (5 bases). Sequenced: peripheral blood. This TCR derives from a man aged 55 to 70 with acute or convalescent COVID-19. DNA for the CDR3: TGTGCCTGGAGTTCACCTTACAGACCGGGACTTGAGGGCTACACCTTC. This gives the protein CAWSSPYRPGLEGYTF.